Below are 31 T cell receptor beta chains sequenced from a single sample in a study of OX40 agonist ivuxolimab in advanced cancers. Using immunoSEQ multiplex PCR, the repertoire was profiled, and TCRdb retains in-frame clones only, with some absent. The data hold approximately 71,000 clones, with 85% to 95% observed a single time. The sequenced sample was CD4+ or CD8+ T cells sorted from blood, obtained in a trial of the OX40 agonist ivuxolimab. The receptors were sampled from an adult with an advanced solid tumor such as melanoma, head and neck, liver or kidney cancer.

The DNA for the CDR3 is TGTGCCAGCAGCTTACTCGTGATGGGAACGACCCAGTACTTC. Its protein is CASSLLVMGTTQYF. The chain recombines TRBV13 with TRBJ2-5; D ambiguous. Germline V gene sequence: CDR1 PRHDT, CDR2 FYEKMQ (reference sequence). V was shortened by 2 bases and J by 7 bases, with 14 bases between the two germline ends. This CDR3 region has 14 residues.

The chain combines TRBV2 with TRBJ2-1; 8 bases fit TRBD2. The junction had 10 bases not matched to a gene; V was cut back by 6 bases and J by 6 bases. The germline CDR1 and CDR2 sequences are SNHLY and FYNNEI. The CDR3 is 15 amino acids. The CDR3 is CASRPGRAGFNEQFF. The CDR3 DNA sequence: TGTGCCAGCAGGCCCGGGAGGGCCGGGTTCAATGAGCAGTTCTTC.

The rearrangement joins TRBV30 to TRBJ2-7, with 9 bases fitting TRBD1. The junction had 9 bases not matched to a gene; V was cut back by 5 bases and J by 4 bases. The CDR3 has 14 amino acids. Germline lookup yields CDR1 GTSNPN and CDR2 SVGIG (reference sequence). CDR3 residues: CAWRPGQGWYEQYF. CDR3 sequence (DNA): TGTGCCTGGCGACCCGGACAGGGGTGGTACGAGCAGTACTTC.

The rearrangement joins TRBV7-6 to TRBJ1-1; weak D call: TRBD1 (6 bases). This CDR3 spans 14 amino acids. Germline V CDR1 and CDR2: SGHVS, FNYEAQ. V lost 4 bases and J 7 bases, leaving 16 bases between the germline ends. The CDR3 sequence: CASSSPQGLGEAFF. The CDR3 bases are TGTGCCAGCAGCTCACCCCAGGGGCTCGGTGAAGCTTTCTTT.

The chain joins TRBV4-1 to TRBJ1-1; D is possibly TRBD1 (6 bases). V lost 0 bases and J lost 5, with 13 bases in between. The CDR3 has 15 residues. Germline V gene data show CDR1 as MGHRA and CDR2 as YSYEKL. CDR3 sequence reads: CASSQEPGAITEAFF. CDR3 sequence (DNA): TGCGCCAGCAGCCAAGAGCCAGGGGCGATTACTGAAGCTTTCTTT.

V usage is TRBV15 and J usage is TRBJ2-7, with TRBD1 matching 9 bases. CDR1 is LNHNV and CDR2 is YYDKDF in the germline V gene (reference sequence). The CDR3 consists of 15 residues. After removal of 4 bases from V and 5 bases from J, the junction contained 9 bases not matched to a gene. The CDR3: CATSIIGTGRHEQYF. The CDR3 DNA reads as TGTGCCACCAGCATAATCGGGACAGGGCGGCACGAGCAGTACTTC. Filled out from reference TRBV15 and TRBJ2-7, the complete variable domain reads DAMVIQNPRYQVTQFGKPVTLSCSQTLNHNVMYWYQQKSSQAPKLLFHYYDKDFNNEADTPDNFQSRRPNTSFCFLDIRSPGLGDTAMYLCATSIIGTGRHEQYFGPGTRLTVT.

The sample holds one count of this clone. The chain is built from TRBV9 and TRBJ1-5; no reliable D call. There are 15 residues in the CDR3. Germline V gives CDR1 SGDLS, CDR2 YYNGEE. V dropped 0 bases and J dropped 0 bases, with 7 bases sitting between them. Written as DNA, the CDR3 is TGTGCCAGCAGCGTAGCACCGAATAGCAATCAGCCCCAGCATTTT. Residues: CASSVAPNSNQPQHF.

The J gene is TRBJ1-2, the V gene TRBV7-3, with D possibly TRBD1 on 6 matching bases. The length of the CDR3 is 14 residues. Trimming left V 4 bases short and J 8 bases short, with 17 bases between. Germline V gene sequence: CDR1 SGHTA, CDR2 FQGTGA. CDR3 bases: TGTGCCAGCAGCTCCGACGGGGGGCGAGGCGGCTACACCTTC. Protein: CASSSDGGRGGYTF.

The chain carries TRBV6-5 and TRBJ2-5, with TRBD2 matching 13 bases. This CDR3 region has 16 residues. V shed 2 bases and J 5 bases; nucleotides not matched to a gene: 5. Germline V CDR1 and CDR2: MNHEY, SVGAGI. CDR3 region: CASSYGTSGETETQYF. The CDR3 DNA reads TGTGCCAGCAGTTACGGGACTAGCGGGGAGACGGAGACCCAGTACTTC.

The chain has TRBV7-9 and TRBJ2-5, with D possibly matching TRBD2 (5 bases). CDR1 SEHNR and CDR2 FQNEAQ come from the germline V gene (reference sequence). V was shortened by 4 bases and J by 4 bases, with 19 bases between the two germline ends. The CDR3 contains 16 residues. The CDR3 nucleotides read TGTGCCAGCAGCTCCAATCCGGGGTCGGTCCCAGAGACCCAGTACTTC. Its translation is CASSSNPGSVPETQYF.

CDR3: CASSHRREGGIGTEAFF. Here the CDR3 DNA reads TGCGCCAGCAGCCACCGCCGGGAAGGGGGCATCGGAACTGAAGCTTTCTTT. This chain joins TRBV4-3 and TRBJ1-1; TRBD1 agrees at 7 bases. The CDR3 totals 17 residues. Germline CDR1 and CDR2: LGHNA and YSLEER. V trimming: 3 bases; J trimming: 5 bases; junction bases outside the gene matches: 15.

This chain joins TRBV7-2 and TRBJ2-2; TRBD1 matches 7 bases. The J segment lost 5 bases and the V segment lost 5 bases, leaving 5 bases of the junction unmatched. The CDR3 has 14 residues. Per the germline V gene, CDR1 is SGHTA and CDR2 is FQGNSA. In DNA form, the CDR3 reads TGTGCCAGCAGCACGACAGGGCCGACCGGGGAGCTGTTTTTT. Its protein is CASSTTGPTGELFF.

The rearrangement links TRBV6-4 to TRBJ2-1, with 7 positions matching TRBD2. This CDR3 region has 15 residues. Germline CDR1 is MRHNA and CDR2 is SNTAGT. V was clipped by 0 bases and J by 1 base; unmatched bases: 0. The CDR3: CASSDSAGSYNEQFF. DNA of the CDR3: TGTGCCAGCAGTGACTCAGCGGGGTCCTACAATGAGCAGTTCTTC.

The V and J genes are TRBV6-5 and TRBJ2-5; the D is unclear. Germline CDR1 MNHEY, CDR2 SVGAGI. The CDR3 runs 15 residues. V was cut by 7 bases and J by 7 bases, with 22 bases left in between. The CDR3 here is CASTYSNSHRGTQYF. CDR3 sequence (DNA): TGTGCCAGCACCTACTCAAACTCCCATCGAGGGACCCAGTACTTC.

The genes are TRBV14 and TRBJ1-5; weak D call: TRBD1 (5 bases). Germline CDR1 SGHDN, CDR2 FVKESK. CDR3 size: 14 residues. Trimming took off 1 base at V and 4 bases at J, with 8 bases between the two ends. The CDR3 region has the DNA TGTGCCAGCAGCCAAGGGGGGTGGAATCAGCCCCAGCATTTT. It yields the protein CASSQGGWNQPQHF.

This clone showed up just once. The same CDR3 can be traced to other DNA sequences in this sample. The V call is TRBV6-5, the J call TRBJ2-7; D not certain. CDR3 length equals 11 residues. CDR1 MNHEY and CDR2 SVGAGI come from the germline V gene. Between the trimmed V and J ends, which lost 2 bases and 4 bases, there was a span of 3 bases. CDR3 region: CASSYAYEQYF. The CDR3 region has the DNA TGTGCCAGCAGTTACGCTTACGAGCAGTACTTC.

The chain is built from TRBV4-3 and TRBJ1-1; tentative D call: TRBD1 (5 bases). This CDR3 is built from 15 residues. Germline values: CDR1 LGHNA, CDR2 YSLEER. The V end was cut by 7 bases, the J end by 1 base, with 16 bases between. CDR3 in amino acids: CASTPTLTENTEAFF. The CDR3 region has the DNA TGCGCCAGCACTCCAACGTTGACAGAGAACACTGAAGCTTTCTTT.

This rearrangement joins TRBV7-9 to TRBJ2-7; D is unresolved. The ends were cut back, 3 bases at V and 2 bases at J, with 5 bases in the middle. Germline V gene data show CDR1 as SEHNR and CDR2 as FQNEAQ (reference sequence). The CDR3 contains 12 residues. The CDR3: CASSFNPYEQYF. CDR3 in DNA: TGTGCCAGCAGCTTTAACCCCTACGAGCAGTACTTC.

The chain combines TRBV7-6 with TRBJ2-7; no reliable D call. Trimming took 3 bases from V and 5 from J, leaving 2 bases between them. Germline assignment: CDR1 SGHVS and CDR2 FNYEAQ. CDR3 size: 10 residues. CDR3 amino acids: CASSLDEQYF. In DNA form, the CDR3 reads TGTGCCAGCAGCTTGGACGAGCAGTACTTC.

As DNA, the CDR3 is TGTGCCAGCAGTACCGGGACAGACTACGATCAGCCCCAGCATTTT. Amino acids: CASSTGTDYDQPQHF. The V and J genes are TRBV2 and TRBJ1-5; 7 nucleotides match TRBD1. Germline CDR1 reads SNHLY; CDR2 reads FYNNEI. V dropped 5 bases and J dropped 5; count of bases not matched to a gene: 9. This CDR3 is 15 amino acids long.

The CDR3 protein is CASSIRAYEQYF. The CDR3 DNA reads as TGCGCCAGCAGCATACGGGCCTACGAGCAGTACTTC. The genes are TRBV5-1 and TRBJ2-7; D not resolved. This CDR3 comprises 12 residues. Germline V gene lookup returns CDR1 SGHRS and CDR2 YFSETQ. Trimming cost V 4 bases and J 2 bases, with 7 bases left between them.

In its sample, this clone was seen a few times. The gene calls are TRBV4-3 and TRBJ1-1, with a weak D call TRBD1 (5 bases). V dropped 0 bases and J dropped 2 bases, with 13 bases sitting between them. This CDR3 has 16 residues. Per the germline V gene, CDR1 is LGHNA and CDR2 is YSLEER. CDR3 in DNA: TGCGCCAGCAGCCAAGATAGCGAAGACAGAAACACTGAAGCTTTCTTT. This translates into CASSQDSEDRNTEAFF.

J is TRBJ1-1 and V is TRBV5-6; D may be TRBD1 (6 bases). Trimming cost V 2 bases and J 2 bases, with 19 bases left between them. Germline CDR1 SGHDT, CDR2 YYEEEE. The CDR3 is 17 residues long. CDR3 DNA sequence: TGTGCCAGCAGCTTTACCGCAGGGGAGAGTCTTAACACTGAAGCTTTCTTT. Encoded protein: CASSFTAGESLNTEAFF.

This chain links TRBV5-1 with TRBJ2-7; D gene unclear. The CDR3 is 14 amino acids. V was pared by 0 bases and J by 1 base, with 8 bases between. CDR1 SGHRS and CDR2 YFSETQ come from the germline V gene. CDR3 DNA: TGCGCCAGCAGCTTGGATGGTTTTTCCTACGAGCAGTACTTC. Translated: CASSLDGFSYEQYF.

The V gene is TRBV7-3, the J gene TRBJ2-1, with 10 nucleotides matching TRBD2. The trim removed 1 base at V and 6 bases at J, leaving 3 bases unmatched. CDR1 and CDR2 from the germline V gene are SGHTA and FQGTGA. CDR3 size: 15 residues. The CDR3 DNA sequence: TGTGCCAGCAGCTTAATGGCTAGCGGGAGCAATGAGCAGTTCTTC. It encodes CASSLMASGSNEQFF.

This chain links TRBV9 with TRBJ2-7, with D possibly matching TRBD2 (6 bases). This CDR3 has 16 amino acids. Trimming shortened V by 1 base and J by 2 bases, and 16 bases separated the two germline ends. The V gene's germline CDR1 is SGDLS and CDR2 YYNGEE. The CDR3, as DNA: TGTGCCAGCAGCGTATTTGAGGACGGGGGAGCCTACGAGCAGTACTTC. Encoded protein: CASSVFEDGGAYEQYF.

The CDR3 DNA reads TGTGCCAGCAGCTCAACCGGACTAGCGGGAATCTTGGGTGAGCAGTTCTTC. Protein: CASSSTGLAGILGEQFF. J is TRBJ2-1 and V is TRBV7-9; 12 nucleotides agree with TRBD2. Germline CDR1 SEHNR, CDR2 FQNEAQ (reference sequence). After removal of 4 bases from V and 9 bases from J, the junction contained 13 bases not matched to a gene. This CDR3 comprises 17 residues.

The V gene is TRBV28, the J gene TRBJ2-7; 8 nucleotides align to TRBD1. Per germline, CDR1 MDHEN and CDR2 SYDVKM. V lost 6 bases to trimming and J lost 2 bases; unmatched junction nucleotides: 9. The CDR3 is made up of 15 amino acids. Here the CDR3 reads CASRFRGPFAYEQYF. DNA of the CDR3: TGTGCCAGCAGATTCAGGGGGCCGTTCGCCTACGAGCAGTACTTC. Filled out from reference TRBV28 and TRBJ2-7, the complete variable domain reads DVKVTQSSRYLVKRTGEKVFLECVQDMDHENMFWYRQDPGLGLRLIYFSYDVKMKEKGDIPEGYSVSREKKERFSLILESASTNQTSMYLCASRFRGPFAYEQYFGPGTRLTVT.

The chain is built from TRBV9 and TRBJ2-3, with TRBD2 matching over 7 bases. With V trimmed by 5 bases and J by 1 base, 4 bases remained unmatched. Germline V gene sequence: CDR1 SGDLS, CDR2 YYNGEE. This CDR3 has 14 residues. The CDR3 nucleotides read TGTGCCAGCAGTGGGGGGGATCGCACAGATACGCAGTATTTT. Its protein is CASSGGDRTDTQYF.

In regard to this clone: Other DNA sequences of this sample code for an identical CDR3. The DNA for the CDR3 is TGTGCCAGCAGCGCACAGGGGGGAGGCACTGAAGCTTTCTTT. Its translation is CASSAQGGGTEAFF. The rearrangement links TRBV9 to TRBJ1-1; 8 bases align to TRBD1. CDR1 and CDR2 from the germline V gene are SGDLS and YYNGEE. After removal of 3 bases from V and 4 bases from J, the junction contained 5 bases not matched to a gene. The length of the CDR3 is 14 residues.

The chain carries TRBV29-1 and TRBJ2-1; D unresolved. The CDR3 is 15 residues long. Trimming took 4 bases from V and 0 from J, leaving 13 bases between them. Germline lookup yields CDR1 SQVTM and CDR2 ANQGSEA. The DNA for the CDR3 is TGCAGCGTTGGAGGTGGAGAGATCTCCTACAATGAGCAGTTCTTC. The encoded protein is CSVGGGEISYNEQFF.